Below, one T cell receptor (beta chain) is given with its context. The CDR3 has 15 residues. Germline assignment: CDR1 LGHDT and CDR2 YNNKEL (reference sequence). Germline trimming cut 2 bases from V and 6 bases from J; bases unmatched to any gene: 5. These data originate in a study of blood T cell repertoires in COVID-19. Per the study methods: Nucleated cell counts were estimated from reference gene primer amplification. Sequencing was performed with immunoSEQ multiplex PCR; in TCRdb, only in-frame clones are kept and a portion is missing. The V and J calls and the clone size are those of that table, but D and trimming were determined from the DNA. The data hold about 170,000 clones, with 88% observed a single time.

The specimen sequenced was peripheral blood. This receptor was obtained from a man aged 50 or older who had recovered from COVID-19. V and J are TRBV3-1 (or the pseudogene TRBV3-2) and TRBJ2-7; 12 bases are a match to TRBD1. The CDR3 bases are TGTGCCAGCAGCCAATGGGACAGGGGGCTCGGCGAGCAGTACTTC. Amino acids: CASSQWDRGLGEQYF.